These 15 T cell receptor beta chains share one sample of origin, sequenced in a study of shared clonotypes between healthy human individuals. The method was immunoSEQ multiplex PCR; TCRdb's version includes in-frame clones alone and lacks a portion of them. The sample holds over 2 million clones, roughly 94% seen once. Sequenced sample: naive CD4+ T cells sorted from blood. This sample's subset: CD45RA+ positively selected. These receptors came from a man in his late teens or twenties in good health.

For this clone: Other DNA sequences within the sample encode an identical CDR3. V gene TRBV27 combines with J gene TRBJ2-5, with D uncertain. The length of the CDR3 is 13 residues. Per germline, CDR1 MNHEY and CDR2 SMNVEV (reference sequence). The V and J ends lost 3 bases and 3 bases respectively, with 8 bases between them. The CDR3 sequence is CASSFRWEETQYF. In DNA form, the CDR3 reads TGTGCCAGCAGTTTCCGTTGGGAAGAGACCCAGTACTTC.

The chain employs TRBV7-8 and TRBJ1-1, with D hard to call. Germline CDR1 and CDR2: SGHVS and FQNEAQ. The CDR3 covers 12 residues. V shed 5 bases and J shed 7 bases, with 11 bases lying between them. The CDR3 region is CASSPEAGEAFF. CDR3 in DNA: TGTGCCAGCAGCCCGGAAGCTGGTGAAGCTTTCTTT.

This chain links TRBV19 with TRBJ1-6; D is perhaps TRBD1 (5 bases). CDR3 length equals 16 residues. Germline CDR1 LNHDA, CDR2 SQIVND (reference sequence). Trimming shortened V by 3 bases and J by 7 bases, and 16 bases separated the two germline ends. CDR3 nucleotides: TGTGCCAGTAGTATGCTGGCGGGGCAGAGAAATTCACCCCTCCACTTT. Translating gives CASSMLAGQRNSPLHF.

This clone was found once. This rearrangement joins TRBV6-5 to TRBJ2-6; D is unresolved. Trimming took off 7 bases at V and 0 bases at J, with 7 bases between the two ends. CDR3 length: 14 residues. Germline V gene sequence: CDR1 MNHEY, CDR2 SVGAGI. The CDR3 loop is CASTPSSGANVLTF. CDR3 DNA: TGTGCCAGCACCCCCAGCTCTGGGGCCAACGTCCTGACTTTC.

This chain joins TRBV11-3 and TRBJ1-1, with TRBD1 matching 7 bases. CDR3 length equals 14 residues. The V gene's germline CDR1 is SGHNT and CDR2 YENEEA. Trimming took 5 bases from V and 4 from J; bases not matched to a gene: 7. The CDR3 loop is CASSETGVSTEAFF. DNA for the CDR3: TGTGCCAGCAGCGAAACAGGGGTCAGCACTGAAGCTTTCTTT. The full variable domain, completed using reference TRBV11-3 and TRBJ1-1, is EAGVVQSPRYKIIEKKQPVAFWCNPISGHNTLYWYLQNLGQGPELLIRYENEEAVDDSQLPKDRFSAERLKGVDSTLKIQPAELGDSAVYLCASSETGVSTEAFFGQGTRLTVV.

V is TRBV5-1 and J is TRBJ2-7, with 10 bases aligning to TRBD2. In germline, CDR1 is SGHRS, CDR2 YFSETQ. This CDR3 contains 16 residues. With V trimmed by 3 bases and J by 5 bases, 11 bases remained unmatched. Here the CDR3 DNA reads TGCGCCAGCAGCTCCGGACTAGCGGTCGTAGACCACGAGCAGTACTTC. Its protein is CASSSGLAVVDHEQYF. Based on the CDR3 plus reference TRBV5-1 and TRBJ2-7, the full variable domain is KAGVTQTPRYLIKTRGQQVTLSCSPISGHRSVSWYQQTPGQGLQFLFEYFSETQRNKGNFPGRFSGRQFSNSRSEMNVSTLELGDSALYLCASSSGLAVVDHEQYFGPGTRLTVT.

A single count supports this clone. CDR3 sequence reads: CASSQGLPTRTGELFF. In DNA, the CDR3 is TGTGCCAGCAGCCAAGGACTACCCACGAGAACCGGGGAGCTGTTTTTT. The chain combines TRBV14 with TRBJ2-2; maybe TRBD2 (5 bases). The CDR3 is made up of 16 amino acids. Deletions cut 1 base from V and 5 bases from J, with 14 bases between. CDR1 is SGHDN and CDR2 is FVKESK in the germline V gene. The full variable domain, rest sourced from reference TRBV14 and TRBJ2-2, is EAGVTQFPSHSVIEKGQTVTLRCDPISGHDNLYWYRRVMGKEIKFLLHFVKESKQDESGMPNNRFLAERTGGTYSTLKVQPAELEDSGVYFCASSQGLPTRTGELFFGEGSRLTVL.

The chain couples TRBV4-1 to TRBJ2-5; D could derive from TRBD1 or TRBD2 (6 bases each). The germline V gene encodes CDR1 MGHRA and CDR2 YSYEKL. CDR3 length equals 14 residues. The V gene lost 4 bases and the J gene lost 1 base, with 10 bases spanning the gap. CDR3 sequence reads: CASSPGGPQETQYF. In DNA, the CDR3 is TGCGCCAGCAGCCCTGGGGGGCCCCAAGAGACCCAGTACTTC.

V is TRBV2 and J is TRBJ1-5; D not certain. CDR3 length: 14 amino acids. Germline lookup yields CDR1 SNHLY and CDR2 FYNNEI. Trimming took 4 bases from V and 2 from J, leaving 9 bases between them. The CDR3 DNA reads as TGTGCCAGCAGTGGTAGGACGGGCAATCAGCCCCAGCATTTT. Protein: CASSGRTGNQPQHF.

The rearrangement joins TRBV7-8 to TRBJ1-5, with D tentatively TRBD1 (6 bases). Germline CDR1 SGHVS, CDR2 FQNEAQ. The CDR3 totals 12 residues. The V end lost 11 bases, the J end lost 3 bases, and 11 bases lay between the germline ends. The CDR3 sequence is CASGQINQPQHF. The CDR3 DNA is TGTGCCTCAGGACAGATCAATCAGCCCCAGCATTTT.

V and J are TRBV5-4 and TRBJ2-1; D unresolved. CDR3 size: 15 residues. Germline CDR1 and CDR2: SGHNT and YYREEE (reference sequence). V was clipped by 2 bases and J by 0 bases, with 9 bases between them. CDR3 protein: CASSFGLSSYNEQFF. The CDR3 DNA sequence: TGTGCCAGCAGCTTCGGATTGAGCTCCTACAATGAGCAGTTCTTC.

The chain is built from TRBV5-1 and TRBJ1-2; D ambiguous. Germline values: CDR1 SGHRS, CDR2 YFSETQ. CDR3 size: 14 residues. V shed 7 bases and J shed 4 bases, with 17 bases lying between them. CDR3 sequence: CASGAEVPFYGYTF. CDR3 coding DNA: TGCGCCAGCGGTGCAGAGGTACCCTTCTATGGCTACACCTTC.

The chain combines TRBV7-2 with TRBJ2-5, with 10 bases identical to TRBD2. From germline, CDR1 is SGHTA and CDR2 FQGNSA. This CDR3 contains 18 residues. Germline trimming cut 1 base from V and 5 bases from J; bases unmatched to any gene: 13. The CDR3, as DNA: TGTGCCAGCAGCTTAGGACATCTAGCGGGAGCCCCGGGGGAGACCCAGTACTTC. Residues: CASSLGHLAGAPGETQYF.

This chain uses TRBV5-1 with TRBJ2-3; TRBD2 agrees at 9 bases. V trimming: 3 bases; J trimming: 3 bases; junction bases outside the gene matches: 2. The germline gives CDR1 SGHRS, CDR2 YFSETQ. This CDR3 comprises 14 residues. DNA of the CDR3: TGCGCCAGCAGCTACGGACTAGCGACAGATACGCAGTATTTT. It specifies CASSYGLATDTQYF.

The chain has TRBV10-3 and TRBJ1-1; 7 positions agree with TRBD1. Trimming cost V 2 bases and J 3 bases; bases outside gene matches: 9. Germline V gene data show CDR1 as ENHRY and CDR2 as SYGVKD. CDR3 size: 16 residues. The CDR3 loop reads CAISEPPTGRYTEAFF. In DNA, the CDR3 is TGTGCCATCAGTGAGCCACCGACAGGGCGCTACACTGAAGCTTTCTTT.